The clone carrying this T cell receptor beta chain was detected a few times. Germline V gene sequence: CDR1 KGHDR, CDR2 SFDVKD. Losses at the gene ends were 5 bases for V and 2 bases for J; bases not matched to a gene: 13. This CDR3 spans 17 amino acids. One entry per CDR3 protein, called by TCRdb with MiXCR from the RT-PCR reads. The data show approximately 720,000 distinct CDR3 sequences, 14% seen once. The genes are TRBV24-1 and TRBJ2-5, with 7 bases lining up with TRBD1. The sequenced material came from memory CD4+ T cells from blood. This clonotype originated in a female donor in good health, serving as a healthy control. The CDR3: CATSGPHPGQPQETQYF. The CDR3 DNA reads TGTGCCACCAGTGGACCACATCCGGGACAGCCTCAAGAGACCCAGTACTTC.